These 5 T cell receptor beta chains originate from one sample sequenced in a study of T cell responses to AZD1222 COVID-19 vaccine. TCRdb's table, derived via immunoSEQ multiplex PCR, lists solely in-frame clones and lacks some. Among about 180,000 clones listed, around 90% were seen once. The material sequenced was peripheral blood, taken 28 days after the second AZD1222 dose. The origin of the receptors is an adult who received the AZD1222 COVID-19 vaccine.

The DNA for the CDR3 is TGTGCCAGCAGCCTCACCTGGGCTGAAGCTTTCTTT. It codes for CASSLTWAEAFF. The chain combines TRBV28 with TRBJ1-1; no firm D call. Germline V lookup: CDR1 MDHEN, CDR2 SYDVKM. Deletions cut 6 bases from V and 6 bases from J, with 11 bases between. This CDR3 is built from 12 residues.

The CDR3: CASLPGREGFEQFF. As DNA, the CDR3 is TGTGCCAGCCTCCCTGGGCGGGAGGGGTTTGAGCAGTTCTTC. The rearrangement joins TRBV2 to TRBJ2-1, with 9 bases identical to TRBD2. The CDR3 sequence is 14 residues long. Unmatched junction bases numbered 11, after V lost 8 bases and J lost 9 bases. Germline lookup yields CDR1 SNHLY and CDR2 FYNNEI. The complete variable domain, with remaining parts taken from reference TRBV2 and TRBJ2-1, reads EPEVTQTPSHQVTQMGQEVILRCVPISNHLYFYWYRQILGQKVEFLVSFYNNEISEKSEIFDDQFSVERPDGSNFTLKIRSTKLEDSAMYFCASLPGREGFEQFFGPGTRLTVL.

The CDR3 nucleotides are TGTGCCAGCAGCTTTACAGGTAGCACAGATACGCAGTATTTT. As protein: CASSFTGSTDTQYF. The chain has TRBV7-3 and TRBJ2-3, with D possibly being TRBD1 (5 bases). Trimming shortened V by 3 bases and J by 0 bases, and 7 bases separated the two germline ends. Germline CDR1 SGHTA, CDR2 FQGTGA. The CDR3 contains 14 residues. Drawing the rest from reference TRBV7-3 and TRBJ2-3, the complete variable domain is GAGVSQTPSNKVTEKGKYVELRCDPISGHTALYWYRQSLGQGPEFLIYFQGTGAADDSGLPNDRFFAVRPEGSVSTLKIQRTERGDSAVYLCASSFTGSTDTQYFGPGTRLTVL.

The rearrangement uses TRBV6-6 and TRBJ1-6; 7 nucleotides match TRBD1. Germline CDR1 reads MNHNY; CDR2 reads SVGAGI (reference sequence). V lost 3 bases to trimming and J lost 5 bases; unmatched junction nucleotides: 7. CDR3 length: 16 residues. This CDR3 is CASSYQGTANNSPLHF. In nucleotides, the CDR3 is TGTGCCAGCAGTTATCAAGGGACAGCGAATAATTCACCCCTCCACTTT.

This sequence joins TRBV5-1 and TRBJ2-2; unclear D gene. The V gene's germline CDR1 is SGHRS and CDR2 YFSETQ. The CDR3 spans 12 residues. Between the trimmed V and J ends, which lost 0 bases and 8 bases, there was a span of 5 bases. CDR3 nucleotides: TGCGCCAGCAGCTTGGGAGCTGGGGAGCTGTTTTTT. Its translation: CASSLGAGELFF.